A selection of T cell receptor beta chains follows, all from one sample in a study of T cell responses to AZD1222 COVID-19 vaccine. Method: immunoSEQ multiplex PCR; TCRdb's copy keeps in-frame clones and lacks some. The repertoire has 90,000 to 140,000 clones, 88% of them found once; the top ten carry around 2.5%. This specimen was peripheral blood, taken on day 0 of AZD1222 vaccination. The receptors were sampled from an adult in good health. The CDR3 runs from the conserved cysteine through the conserved F or W. The D gene is left open where the match is weak. Clone size is given for some rows only: seen once, a few or many times, or a class if the clone is expanded.

J gene	D gene	CDR3 length	clone size	V gene	CDR3 protein	CDR3 DNA
TRBJ1-3	TRBD1	18	-	TRBV28	CASREDRGLGYSGNTIYF	TGTGCCAGCAGAGAGGACAGGGGTTTAGGCTACTCTGGAAACACCATATATTTT
TRBJ1-6	TRBD1	14	once	TRBV5-4	CASSSQGVLSPLHF	TGTGCCAGCAGCTCCCAGGGGGTTCTTTCACCCCTCCACTTT
TRBJ1-2	TRBD1	13	-	TRBV20-1	CSASPGGDYGYTF	TGCAGTGCTAGTCCAGGGGGGGACTATGGCTACACCTTC
TRBJ1-1	-	16	few	TRBV9	CASSVTVVGGETEAFF	TGTGCCAGCAGCGTTACGGTCGTAGGGGGAGAAACTGAAGCTTTCTTT
TRBJ2-2	TRBD2	14	-	TRBV9	CASRASGVIGELFF	TGTGCCAGCCGAGCTAGCGGGGTGATCGGGGAGCTGTTTTTT
TRBJ2-5	-	15	-	TRBV5-1	CASSFSGLRAETQYF	TGCGCCAGCAGCTTTTCCGGGCTTAGGGCAGAGACCCAGTACTTC
TRBJ1-3	-	14	-	TRBV6-5	CASRRDNSGNTIYF	TGTGCCAGCAGACGGGACAACTCTGGAAACACCATATATTTT
TRBJ1-1	-	13	-	TRBV11-1	CASSFEPNTEAFF	TGTGCCAGCAGCTTCGAACCGAACACTGAAGCTTTCTTT
TRBJ2-7	-	14	-	TRBV6-5	CASRRRRDSHEQYF	TGTGCCAGCAGGAGGCGACGGGATTCCCACGAGCAGTACTTC
TRBJ1-1	-	13	-	TRBV7-9	CASLGALNTEAFF	TGTGCCAGCTTGGGGGCCCTGAACACTGAAGCTTTCTTT
TRBJ1-2	-	15	-	TRBV2	CASMRGGSQSYGYTF	TGTGCCAGCATGAGAGGCGGATCCCAATCATATGGCTACACCTTC
TRBJ1-5	TRBD1	14	-	TRBV28	CASSGTAPDQPQHF	TGTGCCAGCTCCGGGACAGCCCCTGATCAGCCCCAGCATTTT
TRBJ1-5	-	13	few	TRBV19	CASRGDSNQPQHF	TGTGCCAGTAGGGGGGATAGCAATCAGCCCCAGCATTTT
TRBJ1-6	-	12	-	TRBV27	CATIVPNSPLHF	TGTGCCACCATCGTCCCTAATTCACCCCTCCACTTT
TRBJ1-5	-	14	-	TRBV10-3	CATWFGISNQPQHF	TGTGCCACCTGGTTTGGCATTAGCAATCAGCCCCAGCATTTT
TRBJ2-3	TRBD2	15	-	TRBV3-1/TRBV3-2	CASSQELAGGDTQYF	TGTGCCAGCAGCCAAGAGCTAGCGGGTGGGGATACGCAGTATTTT
TRBJ2-5	-	14	-	TRBV5-1	CASSGGTGQETQYF	TGCGCCAGCAGCGGAGGGACGGGGCAAGAGACCCAGTACTTC
TRBJ2-1	-	15	once	TRBV11-1	CASSPQGSSYNEQFF	TGTGCCAGCAGCCCCCAGGGGAGCTCCTACAATGAGCAGTTCTTC
TRBJ2-3	TRBD2	14	-	TRBV6-5	CASRRTSGTDTQYF	TGTGCCAGTAGACGGACTAGCGGCACAGATACGCAGTATTTT
TRBJ1-4	TRBD1	14	-	TRBV6-5	CASSLGQGSVKLFF	TGTGCCAGCAGTCTCGGACAGGGTTCCGTAAAACTGTTTTTT
TRBJ1-1	-	14	-	TRBV4-1	CASSLGPSNTEAFF	TGCGCCAGCAGCCTCGGACCGTCGAACACTGAAGCTTTCTTT
TRBJ2-1	-	16	-	TRBV7-6	CASSPGLTLTYNEQFF	TGTGCCAGCAGCCCGGGACTCACACTCACCTACAATGAGCAGTTCTTC
TRBJ1-4	TRBD1	18	-	TRBV6-1	CASSDQTGGTYVDEKLFF	TGTGCCAGCAGTGACCAGACAGGGGGGACGTATGTAGATGAAAAACTGTTTTTT
TRBJ2-1	-	11	-	TRBV29-1	CSVSQGNEQFF	TGCAGCGTTAGCCAGGGGAATGAGCAGTTCTTC
TRBJ1-2	-	15	-	TRBV19	CASSLSGTPLYGYTF	TGTGCCAGTAGTTTGTCCGGGACACCTTTATATGGCTACACCTTC
TRBJ2-1	-	14	-	TRBV2	CASSEQGGGNEQFF	TGTGCCAGCAGTGAACAGGGAGGAGGCAATGAGCAGTTCTTC
TRBJ2-7	-	14	-	TRBV9	CASSVAPNSYEQYF	TGTGCCAGCAGCGTAGCCCCGAATTCCTACGAGCAGTACTTC
TRBJ2-2	-	16	-	TRBV7-8	CASSYSWTGGPGELFF	TGTGCCAGCAGCTACTCCTGGACGGGGGGCCCCGGGGAGCTGTTTTTT